The 16 T cell receptor beta chains presented below share a single source sample, sequenced in a study of early T cells in non-severe SARS-CoV-2 infection. TCRdb called the 5' RACE reads again in MiXCR, with one record for every CDR3 protein. Of tens of thousands of distinct CDR3 sequences listed, approximately 13% are singletons. The sample consisted of whole blood. Source of these receptors: an adult who was a healthcare worker with PCR-confirmed SARS-CoV-2 infection or an uninfected control (not recorded which).

In DNA, the CDR3 is TGCAGCGGGGGTCCAGCCAAAAACATTCAGTACTTC. This gives the protein CSGGPAKNIQYF. This chain links TRBV29-1 with TRBJ2-4; the D is unclear. This CDR3 spans 12 amino acids. Germline loops: CDR1 SQVTM, CDR2 ANQGSEA. Trimming stripped 7 bases from V and 0 bases from J, with 7 bases between. Full variable domain (outside the CDR3, taken from reference TRBV29-1 and TRBJ2-4): SAVISQKPSRDICQRGTSLTIQCQVDSQVTMMFWYRQQPGQSLTLIATANQGSEATYESGFVIDKFPISRPNLTFSTLTVSNMSPEDSSIYLCSGGPAKNIQYFGAGTRLSVL.

This chain uses TRBV18 with TRBJ1-3; D is undetermined. Germline V gene sequence: CDR1 KGHSH, CDR2 LQKENI. The CDR3 is made up of 17 amino acids. Trimming removed 3 bases at V and 0 bases at J, with 15 bases between. The chain's CDR3 is CASSPPGRPSSGNTIYF. CDR3 coding DNA: TGTGCCAGCTCACCCCCGGGGAGGCCTAGCTCTGGAAACACCATATATTTT.

This clonotype turned up a few times. CDR3 residues: CASSFGTGTEAFF. The CDR3, as DNA: TGTGCCAGCAGCTTCGGGACAGGGACTGAAGCTTTCTTT. The chain couples TRBV7-3 to TRBJ1-1; 9 positions match TRBD1. Losses at the gene ends were 3 bases for V and 5 bases for J; bases not matched to a gene: 1. Germline-derived CDR1 and CDR2 are SGHTA and FQGTGA. CDR3 size: 13 residues.

This chain connects TRBV6-2 or TRBV6-3 to TRBJ2-5; perhaps TRBD2 as D (5 bases). Per the germline V gene, CDR1 is MNHEY and CDR2 is SVGEGT. Trimming took off 6 bases at V and 3 bases at J, with 14 bases between the two ends. The CDR3 extends over 14 amino acids. The CDR3 DNA reads TGTGCCAGCAGCTTCCAGAGCGGTAAAGAGACCCAGTACTTC. Amino acids: CASSFQSGKETQYF.

This clonotype was detected only a few times. The genes are TRBV20-1 and TRBJ2-1; 7 bases are shared with TRBD2. The trim removed 6 bases at V and 7 bases at J, leaving 9 bases unmatched. Looked up from germline, CDR1 is DFQATT and CDR2 is SNEGSKA (reference sequence). This CDR3 is built from 13 residues. The DNA for the CDR3 is TGCAGTGCCGTAGGGCTAGCGGATAATGAGCAGTTCTTC. This sequence encodes CSAVGLADNEQFF.

The chain has TRBV5-5 and TRBJ1-1; the match to TRBD1 covers 8 bases. The CDR3 contains 15 residues. Per germline, CDR1 SGHKS and CDR2 YYEKEE (reference sequence). With V trimmed by 1 base and J by 4 bases, 6 bases remained unmatched. Here the CDR3 DNA reads TGTGCCAGCAGCTTGAGGACAGGGATTTCCACTGAAGCTTTCTTT. It specifies CASSLRTGISTEAFF.

The sample holds many counts of this clonotype. V gene TRBV3-1 combines with J gene TRBJ2-1; the D gene is possibly TRBD2 (5 bases). The CDR3 extends over 15 amino acids. Germline V gene sequence: CDR1 LGHDT, CDR2 YNNKEL (reference sequence). Between the trimmed V and J ends, which lost 0 bases and 10 bases, there was a span of 16 bases. This chain's CDR3 is CASSQEVTVPGEQFF. The CDR3 nucleotides are TGTGCCAGCAGCCAAGAGGTGACGGTGCCGGGGGAGCAGTTCTTC.

Many counts were recorded for this clonotype. V usage is TRBV28 and J usage is TRBJ1-2; D not certain. V was trimmed by 5 bases and J by 4 bases, leaving 14 bases between them. CDR3 length equals 14 residues. CDR1 is MDHEN and CDR2 is SYDVKM in the germline V gene. The CDR3 spells CASSAAATFYGYTF. The CDR3 DNA is TGTGCCAGCAGTGCGGCCGCAACCTTCTATGGCTACACCTTC.

The table lists this clonotype with many counts. This rearrangement joins TRBV28 to TRBJ2-2; 7 bases fit TRBD2. The CDR3 is made up of 15 amino acids. V trimming: 6 bases; J trimming: 6 bases; junction bases outside the gene matches: 10. Germline lookup yields CDR1 MDHEN and CDR2 SYDVKM. This CDR3 is CASRSPDGGAGELFF. CDR3 coding DNA: TGTGCCAGCAGGTCTCCCGATGGGGGGGCCGGGGAGCTGTTTTTT. Based on the CDR3 plus reference TRBV28 and TRBJ2-2, the full variable domain is DVKVTQSSRYLVKRTGEKVFLECVQDMDHENMFWYRQDPGLGLRLIYFSYDVKMKEKGDIPEGYSVSREKKERFSLILESASTNQTSMYLCASRSPDGGAGELFFGEGSRLTVL.

This sequence joins TRBV28 and TRBJ1-1; TRBD1 might be the D (5 bases). This CDR3 has 14 residues. Trimming left V 5 bases short and J 4 bases short, with 14 bases between. The germline V gene has CDR1 MDHEN and CDR2 SYDVKM. CDR3 region: CASSPTRQSTEAFF. Here the CDR3 DNA reads TGTGCCAGCAGTCCGACTCGACAGAGCACTGAAGCTTTCTTT.

This clonotype was seen ten or more times. This chain uses TRBV28 with TRBJ2-5; D remains unclear. The germline V gene has CDR1 MDHEN and CDR2 SYDVKM. The CDR3 is 14 amino acids. V gave up 5 bases and J gave up 4 bases, with 14 bases separating them. CDR3 DNA: TGTGCCAGCAGTCGGGCCTCCCAGCCAGAGACCCAGTACTTC. Amino acids: CASSRASQPETQYF.

A few counts support this clonotype. This chain links TRBV20-1 with TRBJ2-5; 8 bases agree with TRBD2. Germline CDR1 and CDR2: DFQATT and SNEGSKA (reference sequence). Trimming removed 6 bases from V and 4 bases from J; junction bases left unmatched: 7. The CDR3 spans 13 residues. In DNA form, the CDR3 reads TGCAGTGCCGGCGGGGGGTCGCGAGAGACCCAGTACTTC. This sequence encodes CSAGGGSRETQYF.

This clonotype has just a few counts. V is TRBV30 and J is TRBJ2-4, with D hard to call. Germline assignment: CDR1 GTSNPN and CDR2 SVGIG (reference sequence). This CDR3 region has 15 residues. Trimming removed 5 bases from V and 0 bases from J, with 14 bases in between. The chain's CDR3 is CAWEVPGQAKNIQYF. The CDR3 DNA reads TGTGCCTGGGAGGTACCGGGTCAAGCCAAAAACATTCAGTACTTC. The full variable domain, rest sourced from reference TRBV30 and TRBJ2-4, is SQTIHQWPATLVQPVGSPLSLECTVEGTSNPNLYWYRQAAGRGLQLLFYSVGIGQISSEVPQNLSASRPQDRQFILSSKKLLLSDSGFYLCAWEVPGQAKNIQYFGAGTRLSVL.

This clonotype was detected a few times. This sequence joins TRBV5-1 and TRBJ2-2; tentatively, D is TRBD1 (5 bases). This CDR3 has 16 residues. In germline, CDR1 is SGHRS, CDR2 YFSETQ. Trimming left V 0 bases short and J 3 bases short, with 12 bases between. The CDR3 is CASSLVPGSDTGELFF. The CDR3 bases are TGCGCCAGCAGCTTGGTTCCAGGGTCCGACACCGGGGAGCTGTTTTTT.

CDR3 protein: CASSPQQDSTRGEAFF. CDR3 nucleotide sequence: TGTGCCAGCTCACCCCAACAAGACAGCACTAGGGGAGAAGCTTTCTTT. The rearrangement links TRBV18 to TRBJ1-1, with D possibly TRBD1 on 5 matching bases. The CDR3 is 16 residues long. Germline V gene data show CDR1 as KGHSH and CDR2 as LQKENI. Trimming removed 3 bases at V and 8 bases at J, with 22 bases between. Filled out from reference TRBV18 and TRBJ1-1, the complete variable domain reads NAGVMQNPRHLVRRRGQEARLRCSPMKGHSHVYWYRQLPEEGLKFMVYLQKENIIDESGMPKERFSAEFPKEGPSILRIQQVVRGDSAAYFCASSPQQDSTRGEAFFGQGTRLTVV.

This clonotype was counted between two and nine times. CDR3 bases: TGTGCCAGCAGTTTCCGGGACTATGGCTACACCTTC. It yields the protein CASSFRDYGYTF. The genes are TRBV28 and TRBJ1-2; D gene uncertain. Trimming cost V 3 bases and J 3 bases, with 5 bases left between them. The CDR3 extends over 12 amino acids. CDR1 is MDHEN, CDR2 SYDVKM, per germline.